What follows is one TCR beta chain and its context. This CDR3 is also generated by other DNA sequences in the sample. The entry originates in a study of blood T cell repertoires in COVID-19. Overall study context: COVID-19 samples, acute and convalescent, were from the United States, Italy and Spain. Nucleic acid was either cDNA or gDNA, and it came from T cells, B-cell-depleted T cells, or PBMCs.

The CDR3 totals 13 residues. Between the trimmed V and J ends, which lost 6 bases and 1 base, there was a span of 9 bases. CDR1 and CDR2 from the germline V gene are SGHTA and FQGTGA. Authors' analysis steps: Counts of nucleated cells, estimated from reference gene primer amplification, were obtained. The protocol was immunoSEQ multiplex PCR, while the TCRdb copy is restricted to in-frame clones and leaves out a portion. That table furnishes V, J and clone size, whereas the DNA furnished D and trimming. The repertoire consists of roughly 300,000 clones, with around 89% occurring once and the leading ten covering roughly 6.7%.

Sequencing was carried out using peripheral blood. The source of this sequence is a man younger than 35 who had recovered from COVID-19. The gene calls are TRBV7-3 and TRBJ1-1; a possible D gene is TRBD1 (5 bases). CDR3 in amino acids: CASSPGGNTEAFF. CDR3 coding DNA: TGTGCCAGCAGTCCCGGGGGGAACACTGAAGCTTTCTTT.